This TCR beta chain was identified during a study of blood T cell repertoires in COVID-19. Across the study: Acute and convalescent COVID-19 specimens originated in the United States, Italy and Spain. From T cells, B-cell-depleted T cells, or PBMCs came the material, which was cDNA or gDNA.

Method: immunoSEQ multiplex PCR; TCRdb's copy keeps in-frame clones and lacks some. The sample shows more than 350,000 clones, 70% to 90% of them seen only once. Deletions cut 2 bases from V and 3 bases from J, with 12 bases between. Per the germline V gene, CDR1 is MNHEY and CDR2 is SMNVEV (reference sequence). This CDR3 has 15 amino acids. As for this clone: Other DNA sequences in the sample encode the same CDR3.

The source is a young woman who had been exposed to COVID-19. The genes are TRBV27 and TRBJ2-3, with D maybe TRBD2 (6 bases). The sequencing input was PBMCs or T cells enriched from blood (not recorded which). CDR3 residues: CASSLTAGSTDTQYF. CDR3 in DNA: TGTGCCAGCAGTTTAACGGCGGGGAGTACAGATACGCAGTATTTT.